One sample yielded the 8 T cell receptor beta chains listed below, sequenced in a study of beta chain features in type 1 diabetes. TCRB transcripts that were expressed got sequenced, as all of the isolated RNA had been reverse transcribed. The repertoire was sequenced with immunoSEQ multiplex PCR; TCRdb's copy has only in-frame clones and lacks some. The sample has 450,000 or so clones, 10% to 12% seen once. Sequencing used naive CD4+ T cells from blood. These receptors were collected from a woman younger than 35 in good health.

The chain is built from TRBV5-4 and TRBJ2-1; weak D call: TRBD2 (5 bases). In germline, CDR1 is SGHNT, CDR2 YYREEE (reference sequence). Trimming removed 4 bases at V and 4 bases at J, with 15 bases between. The CDR3 loop spans 15 amino acids. CDR3 DNA sequence: TGTGCCAGCAGCCCGCGGCGGGTGACTTACAATGAGCAGTTCTTC. Amino acid sequence: CASSPRRVTYNEQFF.

This chain uses TRBV9 with TRBJ2-2; 12 bases are shared with TRBD2. Germline V gene data show CDR1 as SGDLS and CDR2 as YYNGEE. J was trimmed by 4 bases and V by 0 bases; bases with no gene match: 4. This CDR3 spans 17 amino acids. The CDR3 DNA reads TGTGCCAGCAGCGTAGGACTAGCGGGAGCCGGCACCGGGGAGCTGTTTTTT. Translated: CASSVGLAGAGTGELFF.

This clone was recorded a few times. This sequence joins TRBV7-2 and TRBJ1-2, with D uncertain. V was clipped by 0 bases and J by 8 bases, with 13 bases between them. CDR3 length: 14 residues. Germline assignment: CDR1 SGHTA and CDR2 FQGNSA. The CDR3 here is CASSLASWAMGYTF. In nucleotides, the CDR3 is TGTGCCAGCAGCTTAGCGTCCTGGGCTATGGGCTACACCTTC.

The chain carries TRBV7-9 and TRBJ1-2; 7 bases line up with TRBD1. This CDR3 region has 13 residues. CDR1 is SEHNR and CDR2 is FQNEAQ in the germline V gene (reference sequence). Trimming took 5 bases from V and 6 from J; bases not matched to a gene: 6. The CDR3 region has the DNA TGTGCCAGCAGCCTGACAGGGTCCGATGGCTACACCTTC. It specifies CASSLTGSDGYTF.

This clone came up a few times. The chain recombines TRBV6-1 with TRBJ2-1; the D call may be TRBD1 or TRBD2 (6 bases each). Trimming removed 10 bases at V and 0 bases at J, with 16 bases between. The germline gives CDR1 MNHNS, CDR2 SASEGT. There are 15 residues in the CDR3. This chain's CDR3 is CANSRGGLSYNEQFF. CDR3 nucleotide sequence: TGTGCCAACTCTCGAGGGGGGCTCTCCTACAATGAGCAGTTCTTC.

This rearrangement joins TRBV7-2 to TRBJ2-5; TRBD2 matches at 7 bases. CDR1 is SGHTA and CDR2 is FQGNSA in the germline V gene. The junction had 11 bases not matched to a gene; V was cut back by 5 bases and J by 5 bases. The CDR3 consists of 15 residues. The CDR3 sequence is CASSPQTSPGETQYF. DNA of the CDR3: TGTGCCAGCAGCCCACAGACTAGCCCCGGGGAGACCCAGTACTTC. Together with reference TRBV7-2 and TRBJ2-5, the CDR3 gives the full variable domain: GAGVSQSPSNKVTEKGKDVELRCDPISGHTALYWYRQSLGQGLEFLIYFQGNSAPDKSGLPSDRFSAERTGGSVSTLTIQRTQQEDSAVYLCASSPQTSPGETQYFGPGTRLLVL.

The chain is built from TRBV6-5 and TRBJ2-1; D unclear. Germline lookup yields CDR1 MNHEY and CDR2 SVGAGI. The V end lost 5 bases, the J end lost 8 bases, and 7 bases lay between the germline ends. CDR3 length: 11 amino acids. The CDR3 bases are TGTGCCAGCAGTAGCCGAGATGAGCAGTTCTTC. It specifies CASSSRDEQFF.

This clone showed up just a few times. The gene calls are TRBV27 and TRBJ2-5; tentative D call: TRBD2 (6 bases). This CDR3 comprises 15 residues. The germline CDR1 and CDR2 sequences are MNHEY and SMNVEV (reference sequence). Trimming took off 3 bases at V and 2 bases at J, with 13 bases between the two ends. CDR3 sequence (DNA): TGTGCCAGCAGTTTCTATGGGACTGAACAAGAGACCCAGTACTTC. Protein: CASSFYGTEQETQYF.